Below, one TCR beta chain is given with its context. Its cognate antigen is unknown. The sample belongs to a study of cytomegalovirus exposure and HLA in healthy donors. Looking at the study overall: T cells numbering 150 million to 200 million yielded some 110 million unique TCR beta sequences in an earlier analysis.

The CDR3 has 13 residues. Germline V gene data show CDR1 as SQVTM and CDR2 as ANQGSEA. V lost 5 bases, J lost 3 bases, and 14 bases lay in between. Whole-study results and caveats: Later work showed greater clonal expansion in HLA-associated TCR beta chains than in equally common others. Later findings reportedly placed an Asian-associated ancestry cluster below the roughly 670-donor mean for N-insertions. Altogether, about 160 TCR beta chains were recorded as cytomegalovirus-associated.

Researchers ran the PCR with 60 Vbeta and 13 Jbeta primers. Only in-frame clones appear in the TCRdb table, and some are missing; sequencing was by immunoSEQ multiplex PCR. The table shows fewer than 200,000 clones, with around four fifths occurring only once. The clonotype comes from a male donor in good health and CMV-seropositive. The sample was PBMCs. This chain links TRBV29-1 with TRBJ2-7; weak D call: TRBD1 (7 bases). In DNA form, the CDR3 reads TGCAGCGTTCAGGGGGGCGGCGGCTACGAGCAGTACTTC. Its protein is CSVQGGGGYEQYF.